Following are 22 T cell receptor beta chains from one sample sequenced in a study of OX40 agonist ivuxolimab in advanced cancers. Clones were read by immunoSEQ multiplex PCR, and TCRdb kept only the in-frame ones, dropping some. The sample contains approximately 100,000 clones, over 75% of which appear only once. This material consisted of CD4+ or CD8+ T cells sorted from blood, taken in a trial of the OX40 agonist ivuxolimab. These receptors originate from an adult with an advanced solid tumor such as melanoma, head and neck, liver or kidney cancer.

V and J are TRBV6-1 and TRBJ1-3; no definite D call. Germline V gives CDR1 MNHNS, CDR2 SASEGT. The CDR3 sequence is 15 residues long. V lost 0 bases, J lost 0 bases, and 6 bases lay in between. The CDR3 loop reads CASSEAGFSGNTIYF. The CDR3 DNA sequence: TGTGCCAGCAGTGAAGCGGGGTTCTCTGGAAACACCATATATTTT.

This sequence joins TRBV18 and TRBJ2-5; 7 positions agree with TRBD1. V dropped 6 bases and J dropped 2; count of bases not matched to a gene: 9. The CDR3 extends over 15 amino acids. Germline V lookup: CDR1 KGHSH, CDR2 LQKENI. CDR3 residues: CASSQDRVTQETQYF. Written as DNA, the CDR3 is TGTGCCAGCTCCCAAGACAGGGTTACGCAAGAGACCCAGTACTTC. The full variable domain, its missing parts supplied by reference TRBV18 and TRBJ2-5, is NAGVMQNPRHLVRRRGQEARLRCSPMKGHSHVYWYRQLPEEGLKFMVYLQKENIIDESGMPKERFSAEFPKEGPSILRIQQVVRGDSAAYFCASSQDRVTQETQYFGPGTRLLVL.

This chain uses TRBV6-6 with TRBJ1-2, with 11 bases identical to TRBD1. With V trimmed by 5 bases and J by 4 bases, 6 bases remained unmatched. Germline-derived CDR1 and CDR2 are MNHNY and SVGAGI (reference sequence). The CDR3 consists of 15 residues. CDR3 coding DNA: TGTGCCAGCAGTAAGGGGACAGGGGGAGGCTATGGCTACACCTTC. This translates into CASSKGTGGGYGYTF.

The CDR3, as DNA: TGTGCCAGCAGTTTTCTCGAGGGGACTTATACATTCGGAAACATTCAGTACTTC. It specifies CASSFLEGTYTFGNIQYF. The gene calls are TRBV28 and TRBJ2-4, with D possibly matching TRBD2 (6 bases). This CDR3 comprises 18 residues. The germline gives CDR1 MDHEN, CDR2 SYDVKM. With 3 bases removed from V and 6 bases from J, the gap between germline ends came to 24 bases.

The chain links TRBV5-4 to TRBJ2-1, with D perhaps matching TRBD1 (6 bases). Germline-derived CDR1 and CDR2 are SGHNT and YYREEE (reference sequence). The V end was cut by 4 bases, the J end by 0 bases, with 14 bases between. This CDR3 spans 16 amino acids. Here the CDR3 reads CASSLDRIPSYNEQFF. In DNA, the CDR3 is TGTGCCAGCAGCCTGGACAGAATTCCCTCCTACAATGAGCAGTTCTTC.

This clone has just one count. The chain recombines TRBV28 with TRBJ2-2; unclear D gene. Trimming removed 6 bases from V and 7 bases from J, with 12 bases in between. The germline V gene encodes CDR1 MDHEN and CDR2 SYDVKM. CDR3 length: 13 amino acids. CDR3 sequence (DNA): TGTGCCAGCAGATACAGATGGGGCGGGGAGCTGTTTTTT. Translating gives CASRYRWGGELFF.

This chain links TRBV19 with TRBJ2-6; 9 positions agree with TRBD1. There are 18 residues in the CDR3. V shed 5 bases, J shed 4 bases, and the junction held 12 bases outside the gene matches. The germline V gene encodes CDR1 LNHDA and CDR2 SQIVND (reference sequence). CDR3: CASSSTGGPLTGANVLTF. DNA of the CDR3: TGTGCCAGTAGTTCAACAGGGGGCCCTTTAACCGGGGCCAACGTCCTGACTTTC.

The CDR3 region has the DNA TGTGCCAGCAGCGTTTTGGAGGCAGATACGCAGTATTTT. Its protein product is CASSVLEADTQYF. The V and J genes are TRBV9 and TRBJ2-3, with D tentatively TRBD2 (5 bases). This CDR3 is built from 13 residues. Trimming took off 2 bases at V and 4 bases at J, with 8 bases between the two ends. The germline CDR1 and CDR2 sequences are SGDLS and YYNGEE.

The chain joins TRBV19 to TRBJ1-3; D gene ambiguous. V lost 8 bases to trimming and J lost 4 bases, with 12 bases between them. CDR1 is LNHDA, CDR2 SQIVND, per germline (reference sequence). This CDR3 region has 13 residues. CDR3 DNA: TGTGCCAGTTCCACGATGGCCGGAAACACCATATATTTT. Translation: CASSTMAGNTIYF.

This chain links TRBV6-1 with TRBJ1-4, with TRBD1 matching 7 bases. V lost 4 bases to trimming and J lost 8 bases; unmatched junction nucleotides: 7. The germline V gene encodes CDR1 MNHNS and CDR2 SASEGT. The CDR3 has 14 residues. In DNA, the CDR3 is TGTGCCAGCAGTGCGCCCACAGGGGTGGAAAAACTGTTTTTT. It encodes CASSAPTGVEKLFF.

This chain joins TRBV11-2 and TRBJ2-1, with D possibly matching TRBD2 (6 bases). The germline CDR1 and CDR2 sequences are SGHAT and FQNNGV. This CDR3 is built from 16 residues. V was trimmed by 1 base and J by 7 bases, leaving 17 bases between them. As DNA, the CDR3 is TGTGCCAGCAGCTTAGGAGGTGCGGGGACGAGGAATGAGCAGTTCTTC. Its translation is CASSLGGAGTRNEQFF.

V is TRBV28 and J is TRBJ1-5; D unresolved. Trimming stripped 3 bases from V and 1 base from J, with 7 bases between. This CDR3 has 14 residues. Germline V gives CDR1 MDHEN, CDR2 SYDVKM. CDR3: CASSFPLSNQPQHF. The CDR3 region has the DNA TGTGCCAGCAGTTTCCCCTTGAGCAATCAGCCCCAGCATTTT.

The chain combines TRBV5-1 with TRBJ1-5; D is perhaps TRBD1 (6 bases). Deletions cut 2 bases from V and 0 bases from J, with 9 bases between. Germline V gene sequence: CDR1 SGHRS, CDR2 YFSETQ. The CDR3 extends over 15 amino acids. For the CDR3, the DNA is TGCGCCAGCAGCTTACAGGGATATAGCAATCAGCCCCAGCATTTT. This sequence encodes CASSLQGYSNQPQHF.

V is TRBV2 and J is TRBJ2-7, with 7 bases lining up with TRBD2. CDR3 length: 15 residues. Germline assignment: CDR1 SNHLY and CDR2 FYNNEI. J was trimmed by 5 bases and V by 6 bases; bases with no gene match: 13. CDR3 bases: TGTGCCAGCAGACAAGACGGCGGGAGTCGGAACGAGCAGTACTTC. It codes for CASRQDGGSRNEQYF.

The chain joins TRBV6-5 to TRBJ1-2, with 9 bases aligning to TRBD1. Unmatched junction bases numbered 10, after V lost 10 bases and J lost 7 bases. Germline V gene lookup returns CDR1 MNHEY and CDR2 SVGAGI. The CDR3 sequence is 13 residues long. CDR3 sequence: CATIDRGLGGYTF. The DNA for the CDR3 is TGTGCCACCATAGACAGGGGGTTAGGTGGCTACACCTTC.

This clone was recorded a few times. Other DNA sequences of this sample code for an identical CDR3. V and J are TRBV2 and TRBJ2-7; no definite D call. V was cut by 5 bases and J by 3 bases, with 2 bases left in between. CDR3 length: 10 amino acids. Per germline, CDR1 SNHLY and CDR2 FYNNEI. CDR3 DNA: TGTGCCAGCAGTAGCTACGAGCAGTACTTC. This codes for CASSSYEQYF.

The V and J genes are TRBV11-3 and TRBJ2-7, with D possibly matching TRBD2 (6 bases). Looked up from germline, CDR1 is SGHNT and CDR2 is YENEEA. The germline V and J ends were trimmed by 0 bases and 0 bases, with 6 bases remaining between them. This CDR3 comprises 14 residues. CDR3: CASSLDSGSYEQYF. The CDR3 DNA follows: TGTGCCAGCAGCTTAGATAGCGGCTCCTACGAGCAGTACTTC.

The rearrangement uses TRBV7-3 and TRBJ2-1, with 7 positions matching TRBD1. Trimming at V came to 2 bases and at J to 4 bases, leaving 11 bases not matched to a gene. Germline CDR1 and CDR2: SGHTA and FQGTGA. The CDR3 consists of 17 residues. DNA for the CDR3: TGTGCCAGCAGCTTATCTCGGGTACAGGGGAAATACAATGAGCAGTTCTTC. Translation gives CASSLSRVQGKYNEQFF.

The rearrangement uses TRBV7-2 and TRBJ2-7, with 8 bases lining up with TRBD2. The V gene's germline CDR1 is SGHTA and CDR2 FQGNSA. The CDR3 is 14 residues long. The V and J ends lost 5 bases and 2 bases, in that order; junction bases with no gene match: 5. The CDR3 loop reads CASSNGRAAYEQYF. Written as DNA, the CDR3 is TGTGCCAGCAGCAACGGGAGGGCCGCCTACGAGCAGTACTTC. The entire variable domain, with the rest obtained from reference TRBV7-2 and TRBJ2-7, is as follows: GAGVSQSPSNKVTEKGKDVELRCDPISGHTALYWYRQSLGQGLEFLIYFQGNSAPDKSGLPSDRFSAERTGGSVSTLTIQRTQQEDSAVYLCASSNGRAAYEQYFGPGTRLTVT.

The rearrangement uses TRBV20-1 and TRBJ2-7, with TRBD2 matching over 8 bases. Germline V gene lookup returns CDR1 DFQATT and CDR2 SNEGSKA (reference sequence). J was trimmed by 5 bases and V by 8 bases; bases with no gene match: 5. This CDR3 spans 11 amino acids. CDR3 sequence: CSPAGGHEQYF. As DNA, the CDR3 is TGCAGTCCGGCGGGAGGCCACGAGCAGTACTTC.

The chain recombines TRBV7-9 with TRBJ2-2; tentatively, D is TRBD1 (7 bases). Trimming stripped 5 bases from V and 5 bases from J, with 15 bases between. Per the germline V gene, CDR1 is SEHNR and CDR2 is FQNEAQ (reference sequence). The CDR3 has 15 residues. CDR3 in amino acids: CASSPWTGGTGELFF. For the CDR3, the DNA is TGTGCCAGCAGCCCCTGGACAGGAGGGACCGGGGAGCTGTTTTTT. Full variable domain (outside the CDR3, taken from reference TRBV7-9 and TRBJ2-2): DTGVSQNPRHKITKRGQNVTFRCDPISEHNRLYWYRQTLGQGPEFLTYFQNEAQLEKSRLLSDRFSAERPKGSFSTLEIQRTEQGDSAMYLCASSPWTGGTGELFFGEGSRLTVL.

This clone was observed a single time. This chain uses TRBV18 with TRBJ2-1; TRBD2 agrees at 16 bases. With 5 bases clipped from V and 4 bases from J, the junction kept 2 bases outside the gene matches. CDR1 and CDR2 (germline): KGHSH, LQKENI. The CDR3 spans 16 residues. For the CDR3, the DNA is TGTGCCAGCTCAAGGGGACTAGCGGGAGGGTACAATGAGCAGTTCTTC. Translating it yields CASSRGLAGGYNEQFF.